The 2 T cell receptor beta chains in this list originate from one sample, sequenced in a study of cytomegalovirus exposure and HLA in healthy donors. Generated by immunoSEQ multiplex PCR, the TCRdb table keeps only in-frame clones and is missing some. This table has about 130,000 clones, roughly 90% appearing once. Sequenced: PBMCs. All receptors derive from a man aged 25 to 45 in good health and CMV-seronegative.

This chain uses TRBV30 with TRBJ1-5, with TRBD1 as a possible D gene (5 bases). The CDR3 loop spans 13 amino acids. CDR1 GTSNPN and CDR2 SVGIG come from the germline V gene (reference sequence). The V gene lost 1 base and the J gene lost 6 bases, with 10 bases spanning the gap. The CDR3 protein is CAWSGSGGQPQHF. The CDR3 nucleotides read TGTGCCTGGAGTGGTAGCGGGGGTCAGCCCCAGCATTTT.

This sequence joins TRBV4-3 and TRBJ1-1; TRBD1 agrees at 7 bases. The ends lost 0 bases at V and 6 bases at J; junction bases unmatched: 4. Germline CDR1 reads LGHNA; CDR2 reads YSLEER. The length of the CDR3 is 14 residues. DNA for the CDR3: TGCGCCAGCAGCCAAGACCGACAGGGCGCTGAAGCTTTCTTT. This gives the protein CASSQDRQGAEAFF.